One sample yielded the 2 T cell receptor beta chains listed below, sequenced in a study of blood T cells in healthy people across ages. With a J-beta primer mix and a sample-barcoded 5' primer, a second PCR ran about 7 to 12 cycles. TCRdb reanalysed the 5' RACE reads using MiXCR and keeps one entry per CDR3 protein. Of 380,000 or so distinct CDR3 sequences listed, over 45% are singletons. Material: blood. These receptors were collected from a man aged 55 to 70 in good health.

The chain combines TRBV12-3 or TRBV12-4 with TRBJ2-5; TRBD1 agrees at 9 bases. The CDR3 consists of 13 residues. V was pared by 6 bases and J by 4 bases, with 3 bases of the junction left unmatched. The CDR3 spells CASRQGAPETQYF. The CDR3 nucleotides read TGTGCCAGCAGACAGGGGGCCCCAGAGACCCAGTACTTC.

This clonotype was detected ten times or more. The chain links TRBV7-2 to TRBJ2-7; TRBD2 agrees at 9 bases. V was clipped by 0 bases and J by 4 bases; unmatched bases: 1. Per the germline V gene, CDR1 is SGHTA and CDR2 is FQGNSA. This CDR3 contains 14 residues. The CDR3 DNA follows: TGTGCCAGCAGCTTAGCTAGCGGGAGTTACGAGCAGTACTTC. Translated: CASSLASGSYEQYF. Variable domain in full (rest from reference TRBV7-2 and TRBJ2-7): GAGVSQSPSNKVTEKGKDVELRCDPISGHTALYWYRQSLGQGLEFLIYFQGNSAPDKSGLPSDRFSAERTGGSVSTLTIQRTQQEDSAVYLCASSLASGSYEQYFGPGTRLTVT.